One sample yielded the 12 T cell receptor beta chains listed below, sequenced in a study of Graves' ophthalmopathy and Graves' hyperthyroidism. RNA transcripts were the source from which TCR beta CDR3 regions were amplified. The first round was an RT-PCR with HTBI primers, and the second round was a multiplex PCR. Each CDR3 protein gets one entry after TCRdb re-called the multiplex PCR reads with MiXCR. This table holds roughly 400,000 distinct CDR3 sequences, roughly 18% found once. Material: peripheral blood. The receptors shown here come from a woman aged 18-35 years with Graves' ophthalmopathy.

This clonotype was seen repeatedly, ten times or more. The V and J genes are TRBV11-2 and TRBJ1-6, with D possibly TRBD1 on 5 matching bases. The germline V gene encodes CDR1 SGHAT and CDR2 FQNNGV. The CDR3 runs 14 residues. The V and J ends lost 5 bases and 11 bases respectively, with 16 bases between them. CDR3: CASSPRGVRAPLHF. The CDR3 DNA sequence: TGTGCCAGCAGCCCGAGGGGAGTTAGGGCACCCCTCCACTTT.

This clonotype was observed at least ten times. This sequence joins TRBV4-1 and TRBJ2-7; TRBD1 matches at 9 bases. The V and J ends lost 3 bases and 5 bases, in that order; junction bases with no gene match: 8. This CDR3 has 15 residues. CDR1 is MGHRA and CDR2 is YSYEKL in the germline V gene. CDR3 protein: CASSHNRDRVDEQYF. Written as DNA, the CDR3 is TGCGCCAGCAGCCACAACCGGGACAGGGTCGACGAGCAGTACTTC.

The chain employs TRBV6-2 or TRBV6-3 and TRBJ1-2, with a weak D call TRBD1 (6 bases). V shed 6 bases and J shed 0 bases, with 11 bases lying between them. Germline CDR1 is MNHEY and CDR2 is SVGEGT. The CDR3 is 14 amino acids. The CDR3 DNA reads TGTGCCAGCAGGAGACAGGAAGCTAACTATGGCTACACCTTC. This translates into CASRRQEANYGYTF.

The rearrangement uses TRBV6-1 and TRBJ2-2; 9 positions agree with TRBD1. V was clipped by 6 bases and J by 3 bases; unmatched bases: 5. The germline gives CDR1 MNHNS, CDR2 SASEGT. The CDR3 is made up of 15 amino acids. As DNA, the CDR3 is TGTGCCAGCAGGGCCGGGACAGGGTACACCGGGGAGCTGTTTTTT. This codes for CASRAGTGYTGELFF.

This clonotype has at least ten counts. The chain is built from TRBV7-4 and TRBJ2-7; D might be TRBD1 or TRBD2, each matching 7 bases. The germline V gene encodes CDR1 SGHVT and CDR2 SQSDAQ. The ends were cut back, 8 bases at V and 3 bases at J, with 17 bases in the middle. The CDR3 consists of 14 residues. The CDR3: CASDPRGGNYEQYF. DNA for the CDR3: TGTGCCAGCGACCCCAGGGGGGGCAACTACGAGCAGTACTTC.

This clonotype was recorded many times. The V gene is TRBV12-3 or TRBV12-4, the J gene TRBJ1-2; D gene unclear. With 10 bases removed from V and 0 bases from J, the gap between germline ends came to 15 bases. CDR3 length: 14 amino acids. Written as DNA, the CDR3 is TGTGCCATCCCAACGGAGAGAACTAACTATGGCTACACCTTC. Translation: CAIPTERTNYGYTF.

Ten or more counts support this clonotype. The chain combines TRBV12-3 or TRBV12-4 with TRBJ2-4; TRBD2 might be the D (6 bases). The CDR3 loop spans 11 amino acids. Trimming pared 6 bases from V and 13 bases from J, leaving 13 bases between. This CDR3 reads CASSLGGNQYF. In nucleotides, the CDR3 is TGTGCCAGCAGCCTCGGGGGAAACCAGTACTTC.

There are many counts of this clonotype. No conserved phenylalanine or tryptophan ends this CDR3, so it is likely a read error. The CDR3 protein is CASSFRPTDTQYL. CDR3 DNA: TGCGCCAGCAGCTTTAGGCCGACAGATACGCAGTATCTT. V usage is TRBV5-1 and J usage is TRBJ2-3; D is unresolved. Germline CDR1 SGHRS, CDR2 YFSETQ. Trimming shortened V by 2 bases and J by 3 bases, and 7 bases separated the two germline ends. The CDR3 runs 13 residues.

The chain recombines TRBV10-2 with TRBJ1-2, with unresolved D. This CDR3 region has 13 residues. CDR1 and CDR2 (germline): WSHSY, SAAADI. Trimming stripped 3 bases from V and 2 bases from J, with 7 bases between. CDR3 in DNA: TGCGCCAGCAGTGACCTGTTAAACTATGGCTACACCTTC. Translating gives CASSDLLNYGYTF.

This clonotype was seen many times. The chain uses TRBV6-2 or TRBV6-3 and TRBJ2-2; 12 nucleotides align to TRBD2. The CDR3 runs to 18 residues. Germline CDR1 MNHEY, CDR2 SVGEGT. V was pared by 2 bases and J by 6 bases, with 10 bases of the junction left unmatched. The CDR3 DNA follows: TGTGCCAGCAGTTACGATGGACTAGCGGGGCCCACCCCCGGGGAGCTGTTTTTT. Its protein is CASSYDGLAGPTPGELFF.

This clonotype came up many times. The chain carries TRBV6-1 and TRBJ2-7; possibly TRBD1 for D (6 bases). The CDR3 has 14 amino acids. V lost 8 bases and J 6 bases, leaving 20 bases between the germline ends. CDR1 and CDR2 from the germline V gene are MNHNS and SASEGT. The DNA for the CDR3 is TGTGCCAGCTCGTTTTCCGGGACAACTGGCGAGCAGTACTTC. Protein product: CASSFSGTTGEQYF.

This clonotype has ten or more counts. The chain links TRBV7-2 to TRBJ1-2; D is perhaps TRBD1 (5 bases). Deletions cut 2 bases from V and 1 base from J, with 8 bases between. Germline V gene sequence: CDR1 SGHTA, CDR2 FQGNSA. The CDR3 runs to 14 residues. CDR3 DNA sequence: TGTGCCAGCAGCTTACAGGGTATTAACTATGGCTACACCTTC. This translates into CASSLQGINYGYTF.